This TCR beta chain was sequenced in a study of human T cells and chemical hapten exposure. About the study: How much TCR each sample yielded varied, mostly because pooled library volumes differed slightly.

Via MiXCR, TCRdb re-called the RACE reads, giving one row per CDR3 protein. The top ten hold approximately 2.1% of the sample, which has a few hundred thousand distinct CDR3 sequences, 4% to 5.5% seen once. This CDR3 has 14 residues. From germline, CDR1 is DFQATT and CDR2 SNEGSKA (reference sequence). V was shortened by 3 bases and J by 3 bases, with 14 bases between the two germline ends. Time point indicated: patch test 1, 2 weeks after DPC sensitization. Stated treatment: therapeutic diphenylcyclopropenone sensitization with weekly scalp DPC. Total RNA was isolated from whole blood that had not been fractionated.

V usage is TRBV20-1 and J usage is TRBJ1-2, with a weak D call TRBD1 (6 bases). The input for sequencing was whole blood, taken in connection with sensitization to the hapten diphenylcyclopropenone (DPC). This receptor was identified in a woman aged 50 to 60 with alopecia areata. Some clones in this sample may be carry-over from other donors' samples. Written as DNA, the CDR3 is TGCAGTGCTAGGAAGTTAGAGGGGGACTATGGCTACACCTTC. The encoded protein is CSARKLEGDYGYTF.